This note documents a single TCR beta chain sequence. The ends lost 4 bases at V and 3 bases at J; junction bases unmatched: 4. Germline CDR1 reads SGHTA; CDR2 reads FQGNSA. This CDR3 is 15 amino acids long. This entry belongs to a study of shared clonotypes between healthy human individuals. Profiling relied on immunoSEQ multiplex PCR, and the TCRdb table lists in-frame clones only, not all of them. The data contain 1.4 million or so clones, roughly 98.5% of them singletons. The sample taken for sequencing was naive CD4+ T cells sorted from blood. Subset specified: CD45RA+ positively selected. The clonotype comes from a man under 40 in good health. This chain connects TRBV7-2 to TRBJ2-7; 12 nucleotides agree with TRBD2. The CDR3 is CASSSATSGSYEQYF. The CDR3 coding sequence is TGTGCCAGCAGCTCCGCGACTAGCGGGAGCTACGAGCAGTACTTC. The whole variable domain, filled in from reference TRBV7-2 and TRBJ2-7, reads GAGVSQSPSNKVTEKGKDVELRCDPISGHTALYWYRQSLGQGLEFLIYFQGNSAPDKSGLPSDRFSAERTGGSVSTLTIQRTQQEDSAVYLCASSSATSGSYEQYFGPGTRLTVT.